These 15 T cell receptor beta chains share one sample of origin, sequenced in a study of blood T cell repertoires in COVID-19. TCRdb's copy holds only in-frame clones and misses some; the assay was immunoSEQ multiplex PCR. The sample comprises over 200,000 clones, less than 85% of which are singletons, and 1.8% rests with the top ten. The specimen was PBMCs or T cells enriched from blood (not recorded which). These receptors were taken from a man in his sixties who had recovered from COVID-19.

The J gene is TRBJ1-6, the V gene TRBV2; 9 nucleotides line up with TRBD1. V dropped 6 bases and J dropped 7; count of bases not matched to a gene: 7. The V gene's germline CDR1 is SNHLY and CDR2 FYNNEI. The CDR3 runs to 15 residues. CDR3 DNA sequence: TGTGCCAGCAGGGCCACGGGACAGGGAAATTCACCCCTCCACTTT. Its protein product is CASRATGQGNSPLHF.

This chain links TRBV6-5 with TRBJ2-3, with a tentative D call TRBD2 (5 bases). Trimming cost V 0 bases and J 0 bases, with 10 bases left between them. Germline V CDR1 and CDR2: MNHEY, SVGAGI. CDR3 size: 16 residues. CDR3 residues: CASSYSGGLSTDTQYF. The CDR3 region has the DNA TGTGCCAGCAGTTACTCCGGCGGGCTGAGCACAGATACGCAGTATTTT.

This clone was observed many times. The V and J genes are TRBV19 and TRBJ1-4; maybe TRBD1 (6 bases). CDR1 is LNHDA, CDR2 SQIVND, per germline (reference sequence). The CDR3 covers 14 residues. Trimming took 5 bases from V and 7 from J, leaving 14 bases between them. CDR3 nucleotides: TGTGCCAGTAGTGCTGGCAGGGGCGGTGAAAAACTGTTTTTT. Its protein product is CASSAGRGGEKLFF. Full variable domain (rest looked up from reference TRBV19 and TRBJ1-4): DGGITQSPKYLFRKEGQNVTLSCEQNLNHDAMYWYRQDPGQGLRLIYYSQIVNDFQKGDIAEGYSVSREKKESFPLTVTSAQKNPTAFYLCASSAGRGGEKLFFGSGTQLSVL.

This clone was seen more than once but under ten times. This chain links TRBV18 with TRBJ2-7, with D perhaps matching TRBD2 (7 bases). The CDR3 has 15 amino acids. V gave up 2 bases and J gave up 6 bases, with 17 bases separating them. Germline loops: CDR1 KGHSH, CDR2 LQKENI. CDR3 in amino acids: CASSPFGAGEGEQYF. For the CDR3, the DNA is TGTGCCAGCTCACCATTTGGGGCAGGGGAGGGCGAGCAGTACTTC.

This clone has a handful of counts. The rearrangement joins TRBV9 to TRBJ1-1; D may be TRBD1 (5 bases). The germline gives CDR1 SGDLS, CDR2 YYNGEE. Trimming removed 0 bases from V and 4 bases from J, with 16 bases in between. CDR3 length: 16 amino acids. The CDR3 DNA reads TGTGCCAGCAGCGTAGTCGGTTGGGGGGTCGGCACTGAAGCTTTCTTT. As protein: CASSVVGWGVGTEAFF. Combining the CDR3 with reference TRBV9 and TRBJ1-1 gives the whole variable domain DSGVTQTPKHLITATGQRVTLRCSPRSGDLSVYWYQQSLDQGLQFLIQYYNGEERAKGNILERFSAQQFPDLHSELNLSSLELGDSALYFCASSVVGWGVGTEAFFGQGTRLTVV.

V and J are TRBV7-8 and TRBJ1-2; 10 nucleotides line up with TRBD1. Trimming at V came to 1 base and at J to 8 bases, leaving 13 bases not matched to a gene. The length of the CDR3 is 17 residues. Per the germline V gene, CDR1 is SGHVS and CDR2 is FQNEAQ. The CDR3 sequence: CASSLGGAGTGEYGYTF. In DNA form, the CDR3 reads TGTGCCAGCAGCTTAGGGGGAGCCGGGACAGGGGAATACGGCTACACCTTC.

The chain's CDR3 is CASSYKVGQGNTEAFF. CDR3 coding DNA: TGTGCCAGCAGTTATAAAGTGGGACAGGGGAACACTGAAGCTTTCTTT. This chain links TRBV6-2 or TRBV6-3 with TRBJ1-1; 9 positions match TRBD1. CDR3 length: 16 amino acids. V lost 3 bases, J lost 1 base, and 6 bases stayed unmatched. Germline lookup yields CDR1 MNHEY and CDR2 SVGEGT.

The chain links TRBV5-6 to TRBJ1-2; no reliable D call. The CDR3 contains 13 residues. V lost 1 base and J 5 bases, leaving 9 bases between the germline ends. Looked up from germline, CDR1 is SGHDT and CDR2 is YYEEEE. The CDR3 DNA sequence: TGTGCCAGCAGCTTGAATCTCAGATATGGCTACACCTTC. It yields the protein CASSLNLRYGYTF.

The CDR3 sequence: CASSLWGRETQYF. The CDR3 region has the DNA TGTGCCAGCAGCTTGTGGGGGCGGGAGACCCAGTACTTC. The chain uses TRBV7-9 and TRBJ2-5; the D gene is possibly TRBD1 (6 bases). V was pared by 3 bases and J by 5 bases, with 10 bases between. Germline V gene lookup returns CDR1 SEHNR and CDR2 FQNEAQ (reference sequence). The CDR3 is 13 amino acids.

CDR3 sequence (DNA): TGTGCCAGCAGCTTTGGGGGGGCCACAGATACGCAGTATTTT. Its protein is CASSFGGATDTQYF. The chain combines TRBV7-8 with TRBJ2-3; D is perhaps TRBD2 (7 bases). Deletions cut 3 bases from V and 2 bases from J, with 9 bases between. Germline V gene data show CDR1 as SGHVS and CDR2 as FQNEAQ. The CDR3 spans 14 residues.

The chain joins TRBV18 to TRBJ2-1, with TRBD1 matching over 10 bases. Germline CDR1 reads KGHSH; CDR2 reads LQKENI. This CDR3 has 15 residues. The trim removed 3 bases at V and 6 bases at J, leaving 5 bases unmatched. For the CDR3, the DNA is TGTGCCAGCTCACCTACGAGGGACAGGGGCAATGAGCAGTTCTTC. The encoded protein is CASSPTRDRGNEQFF.

The V call is TRBV10-3, the J call TRBJ1-5; 7 nucleotides line up with TRBD1. There are 15 residues in the CDR3. With V trimmed by 0 bases and J by 7 bases, 6 bases remained unmatched. Germline CDR1 and CDR2: ENHRY and SYGVKD. The CDR3 nucleotides are TGTGCCATCAGTGAGTCTAGACAGGGCCGGCAGCCCCAGCATTTT. Its protein is CAISESRQGRQPQHF.

The V gene is TRBV28, the J gene TRBJ2-7; 8 nucleotides agree with TRBD2. CDR3 length equals 17 residues. After removal of 5 bases from V and 3 bases from J, the junction contained 15 bases not matched to a gene. Germline V gene lookup returns CDR1 MDHEN and CDR2 SYDVKM. DNA of the CDR3: TGTGCCAGCAGTCCCTCAGGGTCGGGGGGGGAGCGCTACGAGCAGTACTTC. Its translation: CASSPSGSGGERYEQYF.

This clone was counted a few times. This chain links TRBV3-1 (or the pseudogene TRBV3-2) with TRBJ2-4; weak D call: TRBD2 (6 bases). Germline CDR1 LGHDT, CDR2 YNNKEL (reference sequence). V lost 3 bases, J lost 9 bases, and 21 bases lay in between. This CDR3 has 16 residues. CDR3 sequence (DNA): TGTGCCAGCAGCCAGGGCGGGGCCCAACAGAGTGGCATTCAGTACTTC. Protein: CASSQGGAQQSGIQYF.

V gene TRBV19 combines with J gene TRBJ1-3; 7 nucleotides agree with TRBD1. Germline-derived CDR1 and CDR2 are LNHDA and SQIVND (reference sequence). J was trimmed by 4 bases and V by 7 bases; bases with no gene match: 10. This CDR3 has 15 amino acids. This CDR3 reads CASTPYRGRGNTIYF. CDR3 DNA: TGTGCCAGTACCCCTTACAGGGGACGAGGAAACACCATATATTTT.